This TCR beta chain emerged from a study of T cells after somatic rescue of genetic block. Sequencing used immunoSEQ multiplex PCR; TCRdb keeps in-frame clones, though not all of them. The table lists about 63,000 clones, about 90% of them singletons. There are 15 residues in the CDR3. Germline-derived CDR1 and CDR2 are MNHNS and SASEGT. V lost 1 base, J lost 4 bases, and 11 bases lay in between. This TCR derives from a man in his forties or fifties. The sample comprised peripheral blood mononuclear cells (PBMCs). The chain uses TRBV6-1 and TRBJ1-3; the D gene is possibly TRBD1 (5 bases). CDR3 sequence reads: CASSEGRGAGNTIYF. The DNA for the CDR3 is TGTGCCAGCAGTGAAGGGCGCGGGGCGGGAAACACCATATATTTT.